These T cell receptor beta chains were read from a single sample in a study of blood T cells in healthy people across ages. TCRdb re-called the 5' RACE reads with MiXCR, one entry per CDR3 protein. Of some 1,800,000 distinct CDR3 sequences in the sample, more than 35% were seen once. Sequenced sample: blood. The receptors derive from a human donor in good health. Each CDR3 is given with its conserved first and last residue. The D gene is left open where the match is weak. Clone size appears in some rows only: once, few, many, or a class for an expanded clone.

clone size	V gene	D gene	J gene	CDR3 protein	CDR3 DNA
-	TRBV27	TRBD2	TRBJ2-3	CASSLPTLVGGVSDTQYF	TGTGCCAGCAGTTTACCCACCTTAGTCGGGGGGGTCTCAGATACGCAGTATTTT
-	TRBV7-9	TRBD2	TRBJ2-1	CASSGEGSGGYYNEQFF	TGTGCCAGCAGTGGGGAGGGTAGCGGGGGGTACTACAATGAGCAGTTCTTC
-	TRBV20-1	-	TRBJ2-3	CSASPNLGGRPDTQYF	TGCAGTGCTAGTCCTAATTTGGGGGGTCGGCCAGATACGCAGTATTTT
few	TRBV4-1	TRBD2	TRBJ2-1	CASSQDTGGTNEQFF	TGCGCCAGCAGCCAGGACACGGGGGGGACTAATGAGCAGTTCTTC
few	TRBV4-2	-	TRBJ1-1	CASSPSGRGTEAFF	TGTGCCAGCAGCCCCAGTGGTCGAGGCACTGAAGCTTTCTTT
-	TRBV3-1	TRBD1	TRBJ1-1	CASSPGQGAGEVNTEAFF	TGTGCCAGCAGCCCAGGACAGGGGGCAGGAGAAGTGAACACTGAAGCTTTCTTT
-	TRBV5-1	-	TRBJ2-1	CASSLDPEDNEQFF	TGCGCCAGCAGCTTGGACCCAGAAGACAATGAGCAGTTCTTC
once	TRBV24-1	TRBD2	TRBJ2-1	CATSDVAGGPYNEQFF	TGTGCCACCAGTGATGTCGCGGGGGGCCCATACAATGAGCAGTTCTTC
-	TRBV9	-	TRBJ1-6	CASSVGTVEYSPLHF	TGTGCCAGCAGCGTAGGGACAGTAGAGTATTCACCCCTCCACTTT
-	TRBV4-1	-	TRBJ1-2	CASSQDSKAGRVYGYTF	TGCGCCAGCAGCCAAGACTCAAAGGCGGGCAGGGTCTATGGCTACACCTTC
few	TRBV20-1	TRBD2	TRBJ2-5	CSLGGSGASSMVETQYF	TGCAGCCTGGGAGGTAGCGGGGCCTCATCTATGGTGGAGACCCAGTACTTC
-	TRBV4-2	TRBD2	TRBJ2-3	CASSLLLTGGPITDTQYF	TGTGCCAGCAGCCTCCTCCTAACGGGGGGACCCATCACAGATACGCAGTATTTT
few	TRBV9	-	TRBJ2-7	CASSASGESYEQYF	TGTGCCAGCAGCGCTTCAGGGGAATCCTACGAGCAGTACTTC
-	TRBV11-2	TRBD1	TRBJ2-3	CASSPNPTGITDTQYF	TGTGCCAGCAGCCCCAACCCGACAGGGATCACAGATACGCAGTATTTT
-	TRBV20-1	-	TRBJ2-3	CSARDWPTDTQYF	TGCAGTGCTAGAGATTGGCCGACAGATACGCAGTATTTT
-	TRBV7-3	TRBD2	TRBJ2-1	CTSSFGTSGGYNEQFF	TGTACCAGCAGCTTCGGTACTAGCGGGGGTTACAATGAGCAGTTCTTC
-	TRBV20-1	-	TRBJ1-1	CSARVAGDYNTEAFF	TGCAGTGCTAGAGTTGCGGGGGACTATAACACTGAAGCTTTCTTT
-	TRBV7-2	-	TRBJ2-1	CASSLISGPNNEQFF	TGTGCCAGCAGCTTAATCTCAGGACCTAACAATGAGCAGTTCTTC
-	TRBV6-5	-	TRBJ2-3	CASSLGIPSTDTQYF	TGTGCCAGCAGTTTGGGGATACCTAGCACAGATACGCAGTATTTT
few	TRBV5-1	-	TRBJ2-3	CASSLEGPKDTQYF	TGCGCCAGCAGCTTGGAGGGACCCAAAGATACGCAGTATTTT
few	TRBV5-1	TRBD2	TRBJ2-1	CASSLGSGGPVNEQFF	TGCGCCAGCAGCTTAGGGAGCGGGGGCCCCGTGAATGAGCAGTTCTTC
few	TRBV15	-	TRBJ2-5	CATSAGVQETQYF	TGTGCCACCAGCGCAGGGGTCCAAGAGACCCAGTACTTC
few	TRBV10-3	TRBD2	TRBJ2-3	CAISGGGLTDTQYF	TGTGCCATCAGCGGCGGGGGGCTCACAGATACGCAGTATTTT
-	TRBV20-1	TRBD2	TRBJ2-7	CSASASGGLREQYF	TGCAGTGCTAGCGCTAGCGGGGGGCTCCGGGAGCAGTACTTC
-	TRBV28	-	TRBJ1-1	CASVGMTEAFF	TGTGCCAGCGTGGGAATGACTGAAGCTTTCTTT
-	TRBV11-2	-	TRBJ2-3	CASSSPRGGNTQYF	TGTGCCAGCAGCTCCCCCCGTGGGGGGAATACGCAGTATTTT
-	TRBV4-2	-	TRBJ2-3	CASSQDRGDIITQYF	TGTGCCAGCAGCCAAGATCGGGGGGACATCATTACGCAGTATTTT
few	TRBV5-6	-	TRBJ1-1	CASIGVGNTEAFF	TGTGCCAGCATCGGTGTGGGTAACACTGAAGCTTTCTTT
-	TRBV5-1	TRBD1	TRBJ1-6	CASSLAGTGAVGSPLHF	TGCGCCAGCAGCTTGGCCGGGACAGGGGCGGTGGGTTCACCCCTCCACTTT
-	TRBV7-2	-	TRBJ2-3	CASSPLPGGKTSTDTQYF	TGTGCCAGCAGCCCCCTCCCAGGCGGGAAGACTAGCACAGATACGCAGTATTTT
-	TRBV29-1	-	TRBJ1-1	CSGVTANTEAFF	TGCAGCGGTGTGACGGCGAACACTGAAGCTTTCTTT
many	TRBV29-1	-	TRBJ1-2	CSVDTGSGFYTF	TGCAGCGTCGATACTGGATCGGGATTCTACACCTTC
few	TRBV7-8	TRBD1	TRBJ1-2	CASSPGTDTNYGYTF	TGTGCCAGCAGCCCGGGGACAGATACTAACTATGGCTACACCTTC
many	TRBV7-3	-	TRBJ2-1	CASSPERGRYNEQFF	TGTGCCAGCAGCCCAGAGAGGGGACGGTACAATGAGCAGTTCTTC
-	TRBV18	-	TRBJ2-7	CASSPTAGSAEQYF	TGTGCCAGCTCACCTACGGCAGGGTCGGCCGAGCAGTACTTC
-	TRBV7-9	TRBD1	TRBJ1-4	CASSLGTGNRLREKLFF	TGTGCCAGCAGCTTAGGGACAGGGAATCGGCTCAGGGAAAAACTGTTTTTT
-	TRBV5-1	TRBD1	TRBJ1-4	CASSLDRGSHEKLFF	TGCGCCAGCAGCTTGGACAGGGGATCACATGAAAAACTGTTTTTT
-	TRBV4-1	-	TRBJ1-6	CASSQESGNGSPLHF	TGCGCCAGCAGCCAAGAATCCGGGAATGGTTCACCCCTCCACTTT
-	TRBV4-3	-	TRBJ1-5	CASSQDAGGNQPQHF	TGCGCCAGCAGCCAAGATGCCGGCGGCAATCAGCCCCAGCATTTT
few	TRBV29-1	TRBD1	TRBJ1-6	CSVLDRAGSPLHF	TGCAGCGTTCTGGACAGGGCTGGGTCACCCCTCCACTTT
-	TRBV10-3	TRBD2	TRBJ2-3	CAISEQGLAGWDTQYF	TGTGCCATCAGTGAGCAGGGACTAGCGGGGTGGGATACGCAGTATTTT
-	TRBV20-1	-	TRBJ2-7	CSARDWGREATYEQYF	TGCAGTGCTAGAGATTGGGGAAGGGAGGCGACCTACGAGCAGTACTTC
many	TRBV5-1	-	TRBJ2-7	CASSLNRDSYEQYF	TGCGCCAGCAGCTTAAACAGGGATAGCTACGAGCAGTACTTC
few	TRBV12-3/TRBV12-4	-	TRBJ2-6	CASTDSSGANVLTF	TGTGCCAGCACCGACTCCTCTGGGGCCAACGTCCTGACTTTC
-	TRBV5-4	TRBD1	TRBJ2-1	CASSGGQGANNEQFF	TGTGCCAGCAGCGGGGGACAGGGGGCCAACAATGAGCAGTTCTTC
-	TRBV6-5	-	TRBJ1-2	CASSNGAGYTF	TGTGCCAGCAGTAACGGGGCTGGCTACACCTTC
once	TRBV6-2/TRBV6-3	TRBD2	TRBJ2-1	CASSYRRASGGQSSYNEQFF	TGTGCCAGCAGTTACAGAAGGGCTAGCGGGGGCCAGAGCTCCTACAATGAGCAGTTCTTC
few	TRBV29-1	-	TRBJ1-4	CSAREGEKLFF	TGCAGCGCCAGGGAGGGTGAAAAACTGTTTTTT
few	TRBV7-2	-	TRBJ1-6	CASSLRGSSSYNSPLHF	TGTGCCAGCAGCTTACGGGGCAGCAGCTCCTATAATTCACCCCTCCACTTT
-	TRBV7-2	-	TRBJ1-6	CASSLTTDSPLHF	TGTGCCAGCAGCCTAACGACGGATTCACCCCTCCACTTT
few	TRBV6-5	TRBD2	TRBJ2-1	CASSYISSGSYNEQFF	TGTGCCAGCAGTTACATCTCTAGCGGGTCCTACAATGAGCAGTTCTTC
-	TRBV7-9	TRBD2	TRBJ2-5	CASSGLAGSGETQYF	TGTGCCAGCAGCGGACTAGCGGGGAGTGGAGAGACCCAGTACTTC
-	TRBV6-1	-	TRBJ1-5	CASSEQGTRQPQHF	TGTGCCAGCAGTGAACAGGGGACTCGTCAGCCCCAGCATTTT